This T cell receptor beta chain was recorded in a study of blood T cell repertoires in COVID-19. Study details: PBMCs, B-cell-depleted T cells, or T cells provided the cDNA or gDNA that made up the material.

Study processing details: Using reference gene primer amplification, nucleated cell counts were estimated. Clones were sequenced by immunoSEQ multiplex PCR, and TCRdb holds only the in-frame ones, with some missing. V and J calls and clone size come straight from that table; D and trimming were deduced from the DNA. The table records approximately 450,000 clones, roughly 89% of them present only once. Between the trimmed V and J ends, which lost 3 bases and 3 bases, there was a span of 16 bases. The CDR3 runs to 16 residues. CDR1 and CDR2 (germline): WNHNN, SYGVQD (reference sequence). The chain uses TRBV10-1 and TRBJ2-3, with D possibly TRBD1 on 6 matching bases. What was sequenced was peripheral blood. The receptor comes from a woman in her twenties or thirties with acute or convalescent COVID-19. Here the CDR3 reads CASSDPDGTSTDTQYF. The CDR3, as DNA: TGCGCCAGCAGTGACCCCGACGGGACAAGTACAGATACGCAGTATTTT.